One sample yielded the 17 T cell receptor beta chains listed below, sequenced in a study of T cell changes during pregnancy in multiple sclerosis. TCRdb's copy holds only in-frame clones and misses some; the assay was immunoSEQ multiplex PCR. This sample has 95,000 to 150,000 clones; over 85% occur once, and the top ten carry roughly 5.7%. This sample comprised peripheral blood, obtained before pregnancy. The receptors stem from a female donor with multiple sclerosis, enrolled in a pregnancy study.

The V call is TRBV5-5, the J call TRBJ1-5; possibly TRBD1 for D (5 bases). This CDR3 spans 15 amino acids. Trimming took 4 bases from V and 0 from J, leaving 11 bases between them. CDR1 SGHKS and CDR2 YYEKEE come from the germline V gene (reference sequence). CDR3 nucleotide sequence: TGTGCCAGCAGCCTGACAGTTTATAGCAATCAGCCCCAGCATTTT. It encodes CASSLTVYSNQPQHF.

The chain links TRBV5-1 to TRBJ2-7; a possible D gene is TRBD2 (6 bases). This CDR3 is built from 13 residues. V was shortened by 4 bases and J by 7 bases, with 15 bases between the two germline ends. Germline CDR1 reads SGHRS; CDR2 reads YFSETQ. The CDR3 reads CASSLARAGEQYF. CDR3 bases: TGCGCCAGCAGCCTCGCCAGGGCGGGGGAGCAGTACTTC.

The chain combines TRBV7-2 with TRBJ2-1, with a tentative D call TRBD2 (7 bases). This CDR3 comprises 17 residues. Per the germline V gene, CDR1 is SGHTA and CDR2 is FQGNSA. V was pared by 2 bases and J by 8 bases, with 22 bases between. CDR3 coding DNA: TGTGCCAGCAGCTTAAGGGCGGGGGCCCCTAGCAGGGATGAGCAGTTCTTC. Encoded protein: CASSLRAGAPSRDEQFF.

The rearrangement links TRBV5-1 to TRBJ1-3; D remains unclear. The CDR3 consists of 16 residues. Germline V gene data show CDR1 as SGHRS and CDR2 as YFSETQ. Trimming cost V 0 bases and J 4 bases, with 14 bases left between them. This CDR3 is CASSLGSQTLGNTIYF. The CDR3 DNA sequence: TGCGCCAGCAGCTTGGGTAGCCAAACTCTAGGAAACACCATATATTTT.

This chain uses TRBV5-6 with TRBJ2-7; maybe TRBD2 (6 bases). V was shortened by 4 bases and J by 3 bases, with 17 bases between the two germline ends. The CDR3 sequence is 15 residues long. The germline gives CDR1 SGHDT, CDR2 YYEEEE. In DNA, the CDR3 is TGTGCCAGCAGCCTCGCTGCCGGGGGAAACTACGAGCAGTACTTC. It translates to CASSLAAGGNYEQYF. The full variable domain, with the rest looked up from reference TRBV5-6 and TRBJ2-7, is DAGVTQSPTHLIKTRGQQVTLRCSPKSGHDTVSWYQQALGQGPQFIFQYYEEEERQRGNFPDRFSGHQFPNYSSELNVNALLLGDSALYLCASSLAAGGNYEQYFGPGTRLTVT.

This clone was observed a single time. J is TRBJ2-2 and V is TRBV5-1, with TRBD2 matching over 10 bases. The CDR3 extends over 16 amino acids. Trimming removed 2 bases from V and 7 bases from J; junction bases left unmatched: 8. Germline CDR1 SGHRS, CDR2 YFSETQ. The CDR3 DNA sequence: TGCGCCAGCAGCTTCAACCTAGCGGGAGAGAGCGGGGAGCTGTTTTTT. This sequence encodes CASSFNLAGESGELFF.

As DNA, the CDR3 is TGTGCCAGCAGCACCGGGACAGGATTTACTGAAGCTTTCTTT. Protein: CASSTGTGFTEAFF. This chain links TRBV28 with TRBJ1-1, with 8 bases that match TRBD1. The CDR3 has 14 amino acids. The J segment lost 5 bases and the V segment lost 6 bases, leaving 8 bases of the junction unmatched. Germline CDR1 is MDHEN and CDR2 is SYDVKM.

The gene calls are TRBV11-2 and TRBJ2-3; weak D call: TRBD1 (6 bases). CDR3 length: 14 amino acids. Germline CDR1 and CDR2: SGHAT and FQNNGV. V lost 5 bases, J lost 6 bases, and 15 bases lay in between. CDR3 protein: CASSQQPDSDTQYF. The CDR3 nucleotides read TGTGCCAGCAGCCAGCAGCCGGACAGCGATACGCAGTATTTT.

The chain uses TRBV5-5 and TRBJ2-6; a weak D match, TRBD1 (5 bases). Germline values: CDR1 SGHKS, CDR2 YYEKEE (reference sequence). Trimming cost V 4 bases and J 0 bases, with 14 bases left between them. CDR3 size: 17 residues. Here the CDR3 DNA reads TGTGCCAGCAGCGGTGGGGCTGGGGTCTCTGGGGCCAACGTCCTGACTTTC. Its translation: CASSGGAGVSGANVLTF.

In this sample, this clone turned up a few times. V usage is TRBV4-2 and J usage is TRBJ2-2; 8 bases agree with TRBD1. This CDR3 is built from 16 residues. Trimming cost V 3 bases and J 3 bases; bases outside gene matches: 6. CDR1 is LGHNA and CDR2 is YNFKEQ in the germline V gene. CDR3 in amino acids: CASSQRTGTDTGELFF. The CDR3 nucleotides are TGTGCCAGCAGCCAGCGGACAGGGACTGACACCGGGGAGCTGTTTTTT.

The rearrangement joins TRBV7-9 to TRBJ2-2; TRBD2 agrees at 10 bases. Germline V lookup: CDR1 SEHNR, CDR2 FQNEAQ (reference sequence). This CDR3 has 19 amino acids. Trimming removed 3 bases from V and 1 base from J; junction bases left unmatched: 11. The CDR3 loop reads CASSFSSRLAGENTGELFF. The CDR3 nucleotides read TGTGCCAGCAGCTTCAGCTCCCGACTAGCGGGCGAGAACACCGGGGAGCTGTTTTTT.

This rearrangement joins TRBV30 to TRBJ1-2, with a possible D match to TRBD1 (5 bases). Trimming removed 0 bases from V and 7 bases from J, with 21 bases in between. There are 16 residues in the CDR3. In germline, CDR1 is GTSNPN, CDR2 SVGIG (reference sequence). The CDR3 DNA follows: TGTGCCTGGAGTGTCACACCCGGGACTCTTGCGGGTGGCTACACCTTC. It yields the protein CAWSVTPGTLAGGYTF.

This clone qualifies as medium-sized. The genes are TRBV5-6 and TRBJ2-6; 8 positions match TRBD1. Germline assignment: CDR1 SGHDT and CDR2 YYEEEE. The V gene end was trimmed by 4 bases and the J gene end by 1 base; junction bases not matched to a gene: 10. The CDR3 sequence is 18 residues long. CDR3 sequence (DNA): TGTGCCAGCAGCGAAGAGCCTCGGACAGGGTCTGGGGCCAACGTCCTGACTTTC. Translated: CASSEEPRTGSGANVLTF.

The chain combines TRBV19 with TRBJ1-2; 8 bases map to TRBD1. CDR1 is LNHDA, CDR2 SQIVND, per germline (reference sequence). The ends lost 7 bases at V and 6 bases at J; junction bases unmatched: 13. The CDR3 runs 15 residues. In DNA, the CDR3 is TGTGCCAGTACCTTCAATCAGGGGGCGCGCCATGGCTACACCTTC. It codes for CASTFNQGARHGYTF.

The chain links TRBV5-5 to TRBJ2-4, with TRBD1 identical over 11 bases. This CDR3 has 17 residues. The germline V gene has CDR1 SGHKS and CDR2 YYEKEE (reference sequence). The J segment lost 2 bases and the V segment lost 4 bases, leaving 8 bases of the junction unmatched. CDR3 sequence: CASSPPGQGGTKNIQYF. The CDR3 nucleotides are TGTGCCAGCAGCCCGCCGGGACAGGGGGGAACCAAAAACATTCAGTACTTC.

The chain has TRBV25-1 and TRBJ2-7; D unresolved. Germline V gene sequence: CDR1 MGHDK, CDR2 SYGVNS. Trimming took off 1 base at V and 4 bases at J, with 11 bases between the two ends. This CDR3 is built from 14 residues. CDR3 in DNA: TGTGCCAGCAGTGAATTGGGTACAGAATACGAGCAGTACTTC. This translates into CASSELGTEYEQYF.

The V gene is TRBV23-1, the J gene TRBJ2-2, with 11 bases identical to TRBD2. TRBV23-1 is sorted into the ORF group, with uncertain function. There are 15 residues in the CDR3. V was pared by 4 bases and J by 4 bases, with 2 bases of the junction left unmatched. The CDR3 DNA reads TGCGCCAGCAGTCTAGCGGGAGGGATCACCGGGGAGCTGTTTTTT. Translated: CASSLAGGITGELFF.